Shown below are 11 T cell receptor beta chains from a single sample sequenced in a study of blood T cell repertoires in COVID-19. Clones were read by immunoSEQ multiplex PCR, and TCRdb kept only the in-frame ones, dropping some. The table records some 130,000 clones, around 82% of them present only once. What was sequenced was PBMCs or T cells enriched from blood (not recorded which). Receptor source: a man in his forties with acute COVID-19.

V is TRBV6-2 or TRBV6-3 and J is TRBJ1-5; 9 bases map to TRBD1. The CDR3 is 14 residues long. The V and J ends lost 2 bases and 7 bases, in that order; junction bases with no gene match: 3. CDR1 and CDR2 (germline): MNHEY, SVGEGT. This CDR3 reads CASSYPQGAQPQHF. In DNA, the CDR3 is TGTGCCAGCAGTTACCCACAGGGGGCCCAGCCCCAGCATTTT.

CDR3: CASSYYAEEAFF. The CDR3 coding sequence is TGTGCCAGCAGTTACTACGCGGAAGAAGCTTTCTTT. This chain links TRBV6-2 or TRBV6-3 with TRBJ1-1; D gene uncertain. The CDR3 is 12 residues long. Trimming shortened V by 1 base and J by 8 bases, and 8 bases separated the two germline ends. The germline V gene has CDR1 MNHEY and CDR2 SVGEGT.

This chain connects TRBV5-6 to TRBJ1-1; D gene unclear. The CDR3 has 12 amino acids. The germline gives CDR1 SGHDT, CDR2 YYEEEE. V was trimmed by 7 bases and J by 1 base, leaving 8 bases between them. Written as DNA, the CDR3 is TGTGCCAGCGCCACTTGGAACACTGAAGCTTTCTTT. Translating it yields CASATWNTEAFF.

The CDR3 coding sequence is TGTGCCAGCAGCTTGGCGGGGACTAGCGGGACACTAACGGGGGAGCTGTTTTTT. Translating gives CASSLAGTSGTLTGELFF. The chain joins TRBV5-6 to TRBJ2-2; 13 bases align to TRBD2. Germline V gene sequence: CDR1 SGHDT, CDR2 YYEEEE. This CDR3 is built from 18 residues. V lost 0 bases, J lost 8 bases, and 10 bases stayed unmatched. The complete variable domain, with remaining parts taken from reference TRBV5-6 and TRBJ2-2, reads DAGVTQSPTHLIKTRGQQVTLRCSPKSGHDTVSWYQQALGQGPQFIFQYYEEEERQRGNFPDRFSGHQFPNYSSELNVNALLLGDSALYLCASSLAGTSGTLTGELFFGEGSRLTVL.

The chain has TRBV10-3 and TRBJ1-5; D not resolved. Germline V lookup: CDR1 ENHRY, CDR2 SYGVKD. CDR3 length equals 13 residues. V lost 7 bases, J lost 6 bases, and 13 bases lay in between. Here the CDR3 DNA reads TGTGCCATCAAAGAGGGAACTCTTCAGCCCCAGCATTTT. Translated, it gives CAIKEGTLQPQHF.

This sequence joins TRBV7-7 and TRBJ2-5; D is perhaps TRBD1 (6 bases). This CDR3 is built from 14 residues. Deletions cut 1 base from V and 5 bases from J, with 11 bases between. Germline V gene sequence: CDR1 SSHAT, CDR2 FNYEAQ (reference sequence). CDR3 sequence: CASSLDQGSETQYF. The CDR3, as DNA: TGTGCCAGCAGCTTAGATCAGGGGAGCGAGACCCAGTACTTC.

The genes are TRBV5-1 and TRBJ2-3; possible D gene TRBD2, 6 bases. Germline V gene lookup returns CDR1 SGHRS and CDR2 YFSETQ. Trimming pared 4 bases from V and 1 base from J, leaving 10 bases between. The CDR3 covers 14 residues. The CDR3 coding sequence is TGCGCCAGCAGCCAGCGGAGGGGCACAGATACGCAGTATTTT. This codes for CASSQRRGTDTQYF.

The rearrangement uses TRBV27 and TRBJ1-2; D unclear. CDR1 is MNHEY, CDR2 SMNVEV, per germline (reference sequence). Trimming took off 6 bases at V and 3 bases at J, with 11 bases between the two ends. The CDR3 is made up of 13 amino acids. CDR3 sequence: CASRSTSHYGYTF. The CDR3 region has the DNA TGTGCCAGCAGGTCCACATCCCACTATGGCTACACCTTC.

The DNA for the CDR3 is TGCAGCTTCCAAAGGACCGCGGGGGATACGCAGTATTTT. Its protein product is CSFQRTAGDTQYF. The J gene is TRBJ2-3, the V gene TRBV29-1, with D perhaps TRBD2 (6 bases). CDR1 and CDR2 from the germline V gene are SQVTM and ANQGSEA. The CDR3 extends over 13 amino acids. The germline V and J ends were trimmed by 8 bases and 6 bases, with 18 bases remaining between them.

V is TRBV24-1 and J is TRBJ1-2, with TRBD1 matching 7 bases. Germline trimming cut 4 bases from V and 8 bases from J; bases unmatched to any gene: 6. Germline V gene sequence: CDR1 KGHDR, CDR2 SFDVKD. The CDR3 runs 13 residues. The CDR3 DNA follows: TGTGCCACCAGTGAATCGGGACAGCGGGGCTACACCTTC. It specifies CATSESGQRGYTF.

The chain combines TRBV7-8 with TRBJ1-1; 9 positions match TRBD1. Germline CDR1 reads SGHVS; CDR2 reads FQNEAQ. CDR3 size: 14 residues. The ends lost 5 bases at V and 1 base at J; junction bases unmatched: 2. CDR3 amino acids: CASSLDRGNTEAFF. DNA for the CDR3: TGTGCCAGCAGCCTGGACAGGGGGAACACTGAAGCTTTCTTT. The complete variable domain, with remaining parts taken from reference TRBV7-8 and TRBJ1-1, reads GAGVSQSPRYKVAKRGQDVALRCDPISGHVSLFWYQQALGQGPEFLTYFQNEAQLDKSGLPSDRFFAERPEGSVSTLKIQRTQQEDSAVYLCASSLDRGNTEAFFGQGTRLTVV.